This TCR beta chain was sequenced in a study of cytomegalovirus exposure and HLA in healthy donors. The CDR3 covers 15 residues. The germline V and J ends were trimmed by 6 bases and 9 bases, with 20 bases remaining between them. Germline V gene lookup returns CDR1 LNHDA and CDR2 SQIVND (reference sequence). This clone was found a few times. Its target is not known. With 60 Vbeta and 13 Jbeta primers, the PCR was carried out. The repertoire was sequenced with immunoSEQ multiplex PCR; TCRdb's copy has only in-frame clones and lacks some. The sample comprises about 160,000 clones, about 77% of which are singletons, and roughly 10% rests with the top ten. Findings and caveats of the study: The authors confirmed in vitro that a few CMV-associated chains were specific for CMV antigens. Several V segments, TRBV6-2 and TRBV6-3 among them, could not be told apart and were dropped. Later analysis associated a missense DCLRE1C variant with TCR beta V- and J-gene trimming. In an earlier analysis, productive rearrangement rates for most beta V segments clustered near 87% or 30%.

The sample comprised PBMCs. The TCR was taken from a man younger than 35 in good health and CMV-seropositive. J is TRBJ2-2 and V is TRBV19, with D possibly TRBD2 on 6 matching bases. CDR3 region: CASSVMRAGMRELFF. CDR3 DNA: TGTGCCAGTAGCGTTATGCGAGCGGGCATGAGGGAGCTGTTTTTT. Complete variable domain (other parts from reference TRBV19 and TRBJ2-2): DGGITQSPKYLFRKEGQNVTLSCEQNLNHDAMYWYRQDPGQGLRLIYYSQIVNDFQKGDIAEGYSVSREKKESFPLTVTSAQKNPTAFYLCASSVMRAGMRELFFGEGSRLTVL.